The 3 T cell receptor beta chains presented below share a single source sample, sequenced in a study of STAT5B mutations in CD4+ large granular lymphocyte leukemia. Repertoires were generated with immunoSEQ multiplex PCR, while TCRdb's copy carries only in-frame clones and drops some. The sample lists approximately 21,000 clones; 79% were seen once. Sequencing was done on a sample of CD4+ T cells from blood buffy coats. These receptors originate from a human donor in good health.

This chain links TRBV12-2 with TRBJ2-7; the table's D gene call, TRBD2, was not cross checked with the DNA. TRBV12-2 is labeled a pseudogene. The CDR3 length is 20 residues. CDR3 sequence (DNA): TGTGCAAGTCGCGTCAGAGTATCCGGGACTAGCTATCTCTTCTCCTACGAGCAGTACTTC. Protein product: CASRVRVSGTSYLFSYEQYF.

The J gene is TRBJ2-7, the V gene TRBV27, with 9 bases matching TRBD2. Looked up from germline, CDR1 is MNHEY and CDR2 is SMNVEV (reference sequence). CDR3 length equals 15 residues. V lost 6 bases, J lost 4 bases, and 10 bases stayed unmatched. The chain's CDR3 is CASRPQLAGGYEQYF. The CDR3 DNA is TGTGCCAGCAGACCCCAGCTGGCGGGAGGGTACGAGCAGTACTTC.

This chain links TRBV7-6 with TRBJ2-1; 11 nucleotides agree with TRBD2. This CDR3 contains 14 residues. V lost 5 bases to trimming and J lost 9 bases; unmatched junction nucleotides: 6. Germline assignment: CDR1 SGHVS and CDR2 FNYEAQ. This chain's CDR3 is CASSHSGRGGEQFF. The CDR3, as DNA: TGTGCCAGCAGCCATAGCGGGAGGGGGGGTGAGCAGTTCTTC.